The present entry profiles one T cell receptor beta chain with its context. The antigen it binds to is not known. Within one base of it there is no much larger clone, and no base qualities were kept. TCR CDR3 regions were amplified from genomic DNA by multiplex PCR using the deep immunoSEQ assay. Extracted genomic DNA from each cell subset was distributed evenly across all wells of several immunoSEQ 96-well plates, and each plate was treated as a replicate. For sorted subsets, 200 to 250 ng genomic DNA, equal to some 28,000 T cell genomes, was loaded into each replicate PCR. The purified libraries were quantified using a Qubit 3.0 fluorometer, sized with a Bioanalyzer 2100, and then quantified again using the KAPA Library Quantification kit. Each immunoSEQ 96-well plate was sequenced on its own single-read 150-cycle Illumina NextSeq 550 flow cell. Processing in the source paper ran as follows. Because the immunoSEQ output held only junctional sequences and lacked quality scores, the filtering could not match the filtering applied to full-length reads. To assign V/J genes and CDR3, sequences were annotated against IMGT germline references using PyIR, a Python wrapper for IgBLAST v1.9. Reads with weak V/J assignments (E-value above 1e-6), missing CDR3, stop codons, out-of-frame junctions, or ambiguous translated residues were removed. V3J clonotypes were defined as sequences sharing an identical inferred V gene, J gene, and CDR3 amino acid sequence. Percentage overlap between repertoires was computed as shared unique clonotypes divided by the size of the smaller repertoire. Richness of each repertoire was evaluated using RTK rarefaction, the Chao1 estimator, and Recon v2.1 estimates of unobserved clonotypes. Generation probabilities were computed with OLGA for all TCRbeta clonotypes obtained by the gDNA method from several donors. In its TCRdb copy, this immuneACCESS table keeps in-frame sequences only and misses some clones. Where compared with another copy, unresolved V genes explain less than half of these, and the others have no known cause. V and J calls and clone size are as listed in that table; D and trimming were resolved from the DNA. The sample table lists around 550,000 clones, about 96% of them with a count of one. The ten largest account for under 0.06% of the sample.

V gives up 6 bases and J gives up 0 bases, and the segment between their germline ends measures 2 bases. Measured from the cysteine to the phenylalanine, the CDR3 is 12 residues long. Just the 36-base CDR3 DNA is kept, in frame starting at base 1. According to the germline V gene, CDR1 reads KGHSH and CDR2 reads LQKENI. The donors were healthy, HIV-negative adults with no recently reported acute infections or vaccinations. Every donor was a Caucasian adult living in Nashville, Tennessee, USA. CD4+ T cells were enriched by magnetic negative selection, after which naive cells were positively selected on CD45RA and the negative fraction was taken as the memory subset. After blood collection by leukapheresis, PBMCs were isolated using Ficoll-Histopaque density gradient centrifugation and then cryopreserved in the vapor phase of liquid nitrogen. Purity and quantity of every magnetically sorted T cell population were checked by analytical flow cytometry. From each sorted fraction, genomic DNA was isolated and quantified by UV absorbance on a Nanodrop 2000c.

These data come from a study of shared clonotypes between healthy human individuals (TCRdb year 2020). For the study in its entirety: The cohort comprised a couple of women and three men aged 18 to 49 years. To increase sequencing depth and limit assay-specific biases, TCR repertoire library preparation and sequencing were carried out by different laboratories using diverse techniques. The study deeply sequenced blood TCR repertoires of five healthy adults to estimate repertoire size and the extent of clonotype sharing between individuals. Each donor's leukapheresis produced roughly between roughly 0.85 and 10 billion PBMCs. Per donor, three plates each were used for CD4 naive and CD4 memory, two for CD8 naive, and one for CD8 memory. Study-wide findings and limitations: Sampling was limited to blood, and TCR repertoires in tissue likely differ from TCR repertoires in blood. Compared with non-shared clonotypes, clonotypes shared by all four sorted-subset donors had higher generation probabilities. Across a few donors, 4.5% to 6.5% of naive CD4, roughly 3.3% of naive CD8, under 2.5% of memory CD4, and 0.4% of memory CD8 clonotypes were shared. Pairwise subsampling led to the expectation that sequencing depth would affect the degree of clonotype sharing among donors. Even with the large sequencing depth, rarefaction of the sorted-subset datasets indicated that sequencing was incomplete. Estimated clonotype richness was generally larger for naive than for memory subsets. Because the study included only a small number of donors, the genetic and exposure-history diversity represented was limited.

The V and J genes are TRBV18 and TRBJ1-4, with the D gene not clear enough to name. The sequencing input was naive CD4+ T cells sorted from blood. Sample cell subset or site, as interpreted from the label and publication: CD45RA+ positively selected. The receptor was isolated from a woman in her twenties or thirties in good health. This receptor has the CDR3 CASSATNEKLFF. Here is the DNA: TGTGCCAGCTCCGCAACTAATGAAAAACTGTTTTTT. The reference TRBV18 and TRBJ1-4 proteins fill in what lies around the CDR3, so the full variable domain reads NAGVMQNPRHLVRRRGQEARLRCSPMKGHSHVYWYRQLPEEGLKFMVYLQKENIIDESGMPKERFSAEFPKEGPSILRIQQVVRGDSAAYFCASSATNEKLFFGSGTQLSVL.